This TCR beta chain was recovered during a study of identical twins. Study-wide results and caveats: Reduced insertions were recorded for abundant cord blood beta clonotypes, with no such pattern in memory repertoires. The models systematically underestimated how much out-of-frame TCR alpha was shared in monozygotic twins.

This clonotype was seen only a few times. Its antigen is still unknown. Template switching, a step in the protocol, added a universal primer site, and cDNA carried unique molecular identifiers. Each CDR3 protein gets one entry after TCRdb re-called the 5' RACE reads with MiXCR. Altogether some 1,700,000 distinct CDR3 sequences are present, about 32% being singletons, with the ten largest covering under 0.35%. Trimming stripped 8 bases from V and 6 bases from J, with 14 bases between. Germline CDR1 reads SGHTA; CDR2 reads FQGNSA. CDR3 length: 12 amino acids. The clonotype originates from a newborn girl in good health. The sequencing sample was made of cord blood. The rearrangement uses TRBV7-2 and TRBJ2-7; TRBD1 might be the D (5 bases). The CDR3 region is CASLVTVGEQYF. The DNA of the CDR3 is TGTGCCAGCTTAGTGACAGTAGGCGAGCAGTACTTC.